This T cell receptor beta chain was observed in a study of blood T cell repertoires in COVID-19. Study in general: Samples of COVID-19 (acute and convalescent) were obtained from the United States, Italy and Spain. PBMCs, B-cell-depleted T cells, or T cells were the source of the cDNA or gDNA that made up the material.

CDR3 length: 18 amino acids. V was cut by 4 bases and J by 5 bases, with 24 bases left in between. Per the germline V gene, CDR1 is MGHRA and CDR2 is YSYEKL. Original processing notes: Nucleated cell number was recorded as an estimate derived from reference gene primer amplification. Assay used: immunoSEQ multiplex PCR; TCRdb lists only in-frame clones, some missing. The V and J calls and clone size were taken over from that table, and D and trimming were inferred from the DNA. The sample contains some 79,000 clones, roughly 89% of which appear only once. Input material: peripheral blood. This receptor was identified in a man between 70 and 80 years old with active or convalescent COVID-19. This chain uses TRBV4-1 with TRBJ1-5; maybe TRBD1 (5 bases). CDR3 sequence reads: CASSRIIAGAGGDQPQHF. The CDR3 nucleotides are TGCGCCAGCAGCCGGATCATAGCTGGTGCTGGGGGGGATCAGCCCCAGCATTTT.